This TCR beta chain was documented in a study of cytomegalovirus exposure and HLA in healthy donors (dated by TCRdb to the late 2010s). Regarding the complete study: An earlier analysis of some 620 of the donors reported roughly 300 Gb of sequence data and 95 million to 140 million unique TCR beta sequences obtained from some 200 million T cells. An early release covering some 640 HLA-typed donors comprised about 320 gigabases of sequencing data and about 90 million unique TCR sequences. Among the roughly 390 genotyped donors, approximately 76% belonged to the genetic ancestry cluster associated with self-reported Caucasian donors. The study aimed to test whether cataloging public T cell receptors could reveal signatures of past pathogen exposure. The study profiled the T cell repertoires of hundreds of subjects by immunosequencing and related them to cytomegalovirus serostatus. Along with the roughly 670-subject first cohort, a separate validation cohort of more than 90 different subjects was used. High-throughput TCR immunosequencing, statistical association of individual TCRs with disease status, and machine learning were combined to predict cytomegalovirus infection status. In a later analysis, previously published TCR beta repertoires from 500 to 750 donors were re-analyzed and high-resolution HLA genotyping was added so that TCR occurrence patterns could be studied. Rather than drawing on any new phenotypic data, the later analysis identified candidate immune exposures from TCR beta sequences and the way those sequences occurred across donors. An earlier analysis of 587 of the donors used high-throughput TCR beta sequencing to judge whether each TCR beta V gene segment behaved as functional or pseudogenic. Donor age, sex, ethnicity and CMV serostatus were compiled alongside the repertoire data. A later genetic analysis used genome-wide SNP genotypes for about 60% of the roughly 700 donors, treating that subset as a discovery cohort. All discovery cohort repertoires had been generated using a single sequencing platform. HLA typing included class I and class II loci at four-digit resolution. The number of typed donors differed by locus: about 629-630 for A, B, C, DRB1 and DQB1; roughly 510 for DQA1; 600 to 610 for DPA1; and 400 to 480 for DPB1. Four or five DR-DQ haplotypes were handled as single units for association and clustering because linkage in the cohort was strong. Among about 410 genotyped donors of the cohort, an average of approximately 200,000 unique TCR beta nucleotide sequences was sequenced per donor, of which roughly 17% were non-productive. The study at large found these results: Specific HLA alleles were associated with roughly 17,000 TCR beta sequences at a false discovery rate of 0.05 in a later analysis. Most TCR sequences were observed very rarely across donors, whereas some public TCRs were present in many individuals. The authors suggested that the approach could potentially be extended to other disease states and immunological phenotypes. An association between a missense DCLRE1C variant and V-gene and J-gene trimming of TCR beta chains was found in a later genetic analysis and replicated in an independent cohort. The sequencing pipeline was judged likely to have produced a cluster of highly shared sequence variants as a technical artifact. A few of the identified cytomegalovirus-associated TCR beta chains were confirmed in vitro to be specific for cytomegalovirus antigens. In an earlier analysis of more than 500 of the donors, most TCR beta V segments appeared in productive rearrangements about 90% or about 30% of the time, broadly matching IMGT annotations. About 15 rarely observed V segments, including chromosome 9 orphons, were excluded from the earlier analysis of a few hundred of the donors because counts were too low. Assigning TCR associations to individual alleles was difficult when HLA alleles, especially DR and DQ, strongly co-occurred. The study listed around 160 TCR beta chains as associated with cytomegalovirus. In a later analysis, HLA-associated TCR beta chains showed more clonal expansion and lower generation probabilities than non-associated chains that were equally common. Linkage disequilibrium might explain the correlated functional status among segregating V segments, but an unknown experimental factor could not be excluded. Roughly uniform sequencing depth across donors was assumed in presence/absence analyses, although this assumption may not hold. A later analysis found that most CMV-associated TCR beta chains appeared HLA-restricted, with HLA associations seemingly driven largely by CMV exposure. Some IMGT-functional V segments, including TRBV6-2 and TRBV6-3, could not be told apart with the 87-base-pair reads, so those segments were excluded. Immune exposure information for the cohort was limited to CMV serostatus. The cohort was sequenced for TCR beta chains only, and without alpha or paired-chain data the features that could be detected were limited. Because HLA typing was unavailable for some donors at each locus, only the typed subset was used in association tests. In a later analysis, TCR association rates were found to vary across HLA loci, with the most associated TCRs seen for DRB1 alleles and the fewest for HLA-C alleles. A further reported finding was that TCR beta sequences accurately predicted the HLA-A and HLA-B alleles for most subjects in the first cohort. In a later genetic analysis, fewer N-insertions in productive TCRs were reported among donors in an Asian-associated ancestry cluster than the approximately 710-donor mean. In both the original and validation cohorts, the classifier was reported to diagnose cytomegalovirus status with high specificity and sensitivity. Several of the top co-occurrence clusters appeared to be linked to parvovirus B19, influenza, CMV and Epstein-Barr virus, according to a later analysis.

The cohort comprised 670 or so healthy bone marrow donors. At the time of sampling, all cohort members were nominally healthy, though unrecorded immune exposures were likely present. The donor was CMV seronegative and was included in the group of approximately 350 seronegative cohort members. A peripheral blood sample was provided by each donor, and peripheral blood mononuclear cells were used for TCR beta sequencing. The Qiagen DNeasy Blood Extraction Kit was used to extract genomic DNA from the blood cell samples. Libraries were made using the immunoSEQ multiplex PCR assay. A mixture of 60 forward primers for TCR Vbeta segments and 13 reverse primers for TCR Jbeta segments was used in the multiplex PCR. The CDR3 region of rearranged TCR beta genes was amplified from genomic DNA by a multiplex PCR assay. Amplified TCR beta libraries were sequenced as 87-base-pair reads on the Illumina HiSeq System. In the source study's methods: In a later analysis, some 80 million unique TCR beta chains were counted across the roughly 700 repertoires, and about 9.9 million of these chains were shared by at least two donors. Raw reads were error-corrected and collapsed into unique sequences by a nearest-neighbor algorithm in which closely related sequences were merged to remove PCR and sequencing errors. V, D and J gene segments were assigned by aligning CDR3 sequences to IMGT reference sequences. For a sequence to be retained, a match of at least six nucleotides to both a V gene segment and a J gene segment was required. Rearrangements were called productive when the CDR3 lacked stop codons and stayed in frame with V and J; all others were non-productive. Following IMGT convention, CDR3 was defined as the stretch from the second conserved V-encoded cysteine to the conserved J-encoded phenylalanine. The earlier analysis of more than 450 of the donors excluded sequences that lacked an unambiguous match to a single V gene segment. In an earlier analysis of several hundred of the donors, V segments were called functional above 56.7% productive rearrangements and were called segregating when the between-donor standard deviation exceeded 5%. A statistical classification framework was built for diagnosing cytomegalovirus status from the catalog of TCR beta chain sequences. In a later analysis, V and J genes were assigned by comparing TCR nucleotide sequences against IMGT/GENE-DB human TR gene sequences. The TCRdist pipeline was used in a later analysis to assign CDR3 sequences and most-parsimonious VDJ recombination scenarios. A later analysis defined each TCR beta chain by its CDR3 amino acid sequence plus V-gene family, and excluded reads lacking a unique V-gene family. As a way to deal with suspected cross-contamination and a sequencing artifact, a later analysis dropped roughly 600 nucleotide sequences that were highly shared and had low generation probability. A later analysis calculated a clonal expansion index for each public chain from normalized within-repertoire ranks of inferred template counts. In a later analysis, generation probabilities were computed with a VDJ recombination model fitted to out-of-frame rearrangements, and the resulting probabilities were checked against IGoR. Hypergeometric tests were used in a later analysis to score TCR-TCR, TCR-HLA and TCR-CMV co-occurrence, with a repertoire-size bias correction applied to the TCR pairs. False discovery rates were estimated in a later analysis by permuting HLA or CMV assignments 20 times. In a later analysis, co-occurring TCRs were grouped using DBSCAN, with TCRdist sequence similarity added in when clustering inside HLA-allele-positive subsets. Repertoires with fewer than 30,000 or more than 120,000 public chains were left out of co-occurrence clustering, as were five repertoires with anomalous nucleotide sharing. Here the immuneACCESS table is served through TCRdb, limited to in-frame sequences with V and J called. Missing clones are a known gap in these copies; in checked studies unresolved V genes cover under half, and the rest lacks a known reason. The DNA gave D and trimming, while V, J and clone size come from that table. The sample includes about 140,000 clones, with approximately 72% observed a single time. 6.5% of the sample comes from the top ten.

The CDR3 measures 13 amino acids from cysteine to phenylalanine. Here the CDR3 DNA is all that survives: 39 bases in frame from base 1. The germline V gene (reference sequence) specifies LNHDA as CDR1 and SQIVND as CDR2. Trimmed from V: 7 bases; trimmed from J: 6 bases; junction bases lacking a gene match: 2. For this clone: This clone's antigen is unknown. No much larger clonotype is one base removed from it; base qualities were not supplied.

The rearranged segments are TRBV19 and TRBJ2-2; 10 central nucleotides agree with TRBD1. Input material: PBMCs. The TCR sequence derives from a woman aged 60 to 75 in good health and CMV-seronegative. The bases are TGTGCCAGTACGGACAGGGGGGCCGGGGAGCTGTTTTTT. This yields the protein CASTDRGAGELFF.